These 21 T cell receptor beta chains were sequenced from one sample in a study of blood T cell repertoires in COVID-19 (TCRdb year 2020). Libraries were constructed by the immunoSEQ multiplex PCR assay. Imported from immuneACCESS, the table was reduced by TCRdb to in-frame sequences with V and J called. These copies leave out some clones; in studies compared against another copy, an unresolved V gene accounts for under half, and the cause of the remainder is not known. Recorded for this sample are 100,000 to 150,000 clones; 88% of them occurred a single time. The leading ten clones occupy about 8% of the sample. Material: peripheral blood. Receptors originate from a man aged 45 to 65 with acute or convalescent COVID-19.

In nucleotides, the CDR3 is TGTGCCAGCAGCGTCTCTAGCGGGAGGGTTGGAGATACGCAGTATTTT. Protein: CASSVSSGRVGDTQYF. The J gene is TRBJ2-3, the V gene TRBV9; 12 nucleotides line up with TRBD2. Germline CDR1 SGDLS, CDR2 YYNGEE. The CDR3 loop spans 16 amino acids. V dropped 2 bases and J dropped 5; count of bases not matched to a gene: 6.

The genes are TRBV6-5 and TRBJ2-2; TRBD2 might be the D (6 bases). The CDR3 totals 14 residues. Germline V CDR1 and CDR2: MNHEY, SVGAGI. With 6 bases removed from V and 5 bases from J, the gap between germline ends came to 13 bases. The CDR3 here is CASRPTRWTGELFF. CDR3 nucleotide sequence: TGTGCCAGCAGGCCGACTAGGTGGACCGGGGAGCTGTTTTTT.

This chain connects TRBV7-8 to TRBJ1-3; TRBD1 matches at 8 bases. V lost 6 bases, J lost 0 bases, and 7 bases stayed unmatched. The CDR3 has 16 residues. The germline V gene has CDR1 SGHVS and CDR2 FQNEAQ. The CDR3 reads CASSWDRTISGNTIYF. The CDR3 DNA reads as TGTGCCAGCAGTTGGGACAGGACAATCTCTGGAAACACCATATATTTT.

CDR3 in DNA: TGTGCCAGCAAAGGGGACAATCAAAATTCACCCCTCCACTTT. Translating gives CASKGDNQNSPLHF. This chain uses TRBV5-4 with TRBJ1-6; weak D call: TRBD1 (6 bases). Germline assignment: CDR1 SGHNT and CDR2 YYREEE (reference sequence). V shed 6 bases and J shed 7 bases, with 14 bases lying between them. CDR3 size: 14 residues.

The table lists this clone with a count of one. This chain links TRBV5-6 with TRBJ1-4; D gene ambiguous. CDR1 is SGHDT, CDR2 YYEEEE, per germline. Between the trimmed V and J ends, which lost 1 base and 4 bases, there was a span of 11 bases. CDR3 size: 15 residues. The CDR3 nucleotides read TGTGCCAGCAGCTTGTTAGGTGGGAGTAATGAAAAACTGTTTTTT. This encodes CASSLLGGSNEKLFF.

The V and J genes are TRBV10-1 and TRBJ2-1; D possibly corresponds to TRBD2 (5 bases). V was clipped by 0 bases and J by 0 bases, with 9 bases between them. This CDR3 has 16 residues. The germline V gene encodes CDR1 WNHNN and CDR2 SYGVQD (reference sequence). In DNA form, the CDR3 reads TGCGCCAGCAGTGAGTCAACTAGGACCTCCTACAATGAGCAGTTCTTC. It translates to CASSESTRTSYNEQFF.

This chain connects TRBV5-6 to TRBJ1-4, with D perhaps TRBD1 (6 bases). The CDR3 covers 15 residues. CDR1 and CDR2 from the germline V gene are SGHDT and YYEEEE. V gave up 2 bases and J gave up 8 bases, with 16 bases separating them. Here the CDR3 DNA reads TGTGCCAGCAGCTTAAGAGGGGGATCAGGGGAAAAACTGTTTTTT. Its protein product is CASSLRGGSGEKLFF.

The genes are TRBV19 and TRBJ1-4; D might be TRBD1 (5 bases). The CDR3 contains 15 residues. Germline CDR1 and CDR2: LNHDA and SQIVND (reference sequence). V was clipped by 5 bases and J by 6 bases, with 16 bases between them. CDR3 in amino acids: CASSRRPGRDEKLFF. The CDR3 DNA follows: TGTGCCAGTAGTCGCCGGCCAGGGAGGGATGAAAAACTGTTTTTT.

The gene calls are TRBV11-3 and TRBJ2-5; D gene unclear. Trimming removed 4 bases from V and 4 bases from J, with 10 bases in between. Germline CDR1 and CDR2: SGHNT and YENEEA. The CDR3 has 13 residues. The chain's CDR3 is CASSSRSGETQYF. As DNA, the CDR3 is TGTGCCAGCAGCTCCCGGTCGGGAGAGACCCAGTACTTC.

The J gene is TRBJ1-6, the V gene TRBV30, with 7 bases that match TRBD1. Trimming removed 5 bases from V and 14 bases from J; junction bases left unmatched: 12. The germline CDR1 and CDR2 sequences are GTSNPN and SVGIG (reference sequence). The CDR3 has 13 residues. This CDR3 reads CAWEGSGQASLHF. DNA of the CDR3: TGTGCCTGGGAAGGCTCCGGACAGGCCTCCCTCCACTTT.

The sample holds one count of this clone. The V gene is TRBV27, the J gene TRBJ1-6, with D possibly being TRBD1 (6 bases). The V gene lost 6 bases and the J gene lost 7 bases, with 13 bases spanning the gap. Germline V gene sequence: CDR1 MNHEY, CDR2 SMNVEV (reference sequence). CDR3 length: 14 amino acids. The CDR3 coding sequence is TGTGCCAGCAGACCCACAGGGAAGAATTCACCCCTCCACTTT. Its translation: CASRPTGKNSPLHF.

This clone was found once. The gene calls are TRBV9 and TRBJ2-3, with 10 bases matching TRBD2. Trimming cost V 5 bases and J 0 bases; bases outside gene matches: 6. Germline V gives CDR1 SGDLS, CDR2 YYNGEE. The CDR3 is made up of 16 amino acids. The CDR3 DNA sequence: TGTGCCAGCAGTGAACTAGCGGGGCCTAGCACAGATACGCAGTATTTT. It codes for CASSELAGPSTDTQYF.

The chain combines TRBV12-5 with TRBJ1-2; D may be TRBD1 (5 bases). Germline assignment: CDR1 LGHNT and CDR2 FRNRAP. The CDR3 loop spans 19 amino acids. Trimming removed 2 bases at V and 0 bases at J, with 22 bases between. CDR3 in DNA: TGTGCTAGTGGTTTGTGGCAGGGCACATTTGAGAGGACTAACTATGGCTACACCTTC. Amino acids: CASGLWQGTFERTNYGYTF.

This chain connects TRBV6-6 to TRBJ2-7; 9 bases fit TRBD2. The CDR3 spans 15 residues. Germline CDR1 reads MNHNY; CDR2 reads SVGAGI (reference sequence). V lost 4 bases, J lost 2 bases, and 6 bases stayed unmatched. Here the CDR3 reads CASSFFAGGTYEQYF. The CDR3 nucleotides read TGTGCCAGCAGTTTTTTCGCGGGAGGGACCTACGAGCAGTACTTC.

This chain connects TRBV5-4 to TRBJ2-2; 7 bases are a match to TRBD1. The germline V gene has CDR1 SGHNT and CDR2 YYREEE (reference sequence). J was trimmed by 2 bases and V by 6 bases; bases with no gene match: 1. This CDR3 is built from 13 residues. The CDR3 spells CASNRGNTGELFF. CDR3 nucleotide sequence: TGTGCCAGCAACAGGGGCAACACCGGGGAGCTGTTTTTT. Full variable domain (remainder filled in from reference TRBV5-4 and TRBJ2-2): ETGVTQSPTHLIKTRGQQVTLRCSSQSGHNTVSWYQQALGQGPQFIFQYYREEENGRGNFPPRFSGLQFPNYSSELNVNALELDDSALYLCASNRGNTGELFFGEGSRLTVL.

The chain is built from TRBV7-9 and TRBJ2-1, with 14 nucleotides matching TRBD2. The germline V gene has CDR1 SEHNR and CDR2 FQNEAQ (reference sequence). With V trimmed by 5 bases and J by 5 bases, 5 bases remained unmatched. CDR3 length equals 16 residues. CDR3 DNA sequence: TGTGCCAGCAGCGACCGACTAGCGGGAGGGAACAATGAGCAGTTCTTC. Translated, it gives CASSDRLAGGNNEQFF.

This rearrangement joins TRBV10-1 to TRBJ2-7; TRBD2 agrees at 8 bases. The V gene's germline CDR1 is WNHNN and CDR2 SYGVQD (reference sequence). This CDR3 is built from 11 residues. Trimming took 6 bases from V and 7 from J; bases not matched to a gene: 2. CDR3 sequence (DNA): TGCGCCAGCAGGTCGGGGGGGGAGCAGTACTTC. This translates into CASRSGGEQYF.

This chain links TRBV9 with TRBJ2-7; TRBD2 agrees at 12 bases. After removal of 4 bases from V and 4 bases from J, the junction contained 6 bases not matched to a gene. In germline, CDR1 is SGDLS, CDR2 YYNGEE. CDR3 length: 15 residues. CDR3 in amino acids: CASSSGTSGYYEQYF. In DNA, the CDR3 is TGTGCCAGCAGCTCCGGGACTAGCGGGTATTACGAGCAGTACTTC.

The J gene is TRBJ1-5, the V gene TRBV12-5; 8 nucleotides agree with TRBD1. The CDR3 has 14 amino acids. Germline CDR1 is LGHNT and CDR2 is FRNRAP. Germline trimming cut 5 bases from V and 5 bases from J; bases unmatched to any gene: 5. CDR3 in DNA: TGTGCTAGTGGTCCGACAGGGGCTGATCAGCCCCAGCATTTT. Translation gives CASGPTGADQPQHF.

The rearrangement links TRBV6-6 to TRBJ2-1, with 8 bases matching TRBD2. Unmatched junction bases numbered 9, after V lost 5 bases and J lost 6 bases. The CDR3 is 15 amino acids. CDR1 is MNHNY, CDR2 SVGAGI, per germline (reference sequence). The CDR3 DNA sequence: TGTGCCAGCAGTCCAACTAGCGGTGCCGGCAATGAGCAGTTCTTC. This encodes CASSPTSGAGNEQFF.

This clone appeared a single time. The DNA of the CDR3 is TGTGCCAGCAGCCAAGTCAAACAGGGTTCCACTGAAGCTTTCTTT. Protein: CASSQVKQGSTEAFF. This chain joins TRBV4-2 and TRBJ1-1; possible D gene TRBD1, 6 bases. CDR1 LGHNA and CDR2 YNFKEQ come from the germline V gene. The CDR3 runs to 15 residues. The ends were cut back, 1 base at V and 4 bases at J, with 13 bases in the middle.